These T cell receptor beta chains were read from a single sample in a study of blood T cell repertoires in COVID-19. Method: immunoSEQ multiplex PCR; TCRdb's copy keeps in-frame clones and lacks some. The repertoire holds around 70,000 clones, with 82% as singletons. Sequenced sample: peripheral blood. The receptor source for this set is a man in his 60s with acute or convalescent COVID-19. Both conserved end residues are part of each CDR3. D genes are given only for firm matches. Expanded clones get a size class; other rows say once, few or many, or leave the size out.

clone size	D gene	V gene	J gene	CDR3 DNA	CDR3 protein
-	TRBD1	TRBV27	TRBJ1-2	TGTGCCAGCAGTTTCCGGGACAGGGGTAGAGGCTACACCTTC	CASSFRDRGRGYTF
-	-	TRBV19	TRBJ1-1	TGTGCCACCCGACCGGGGGGGCTTGAAGGCACTGAAGCTTTCTTT	CATRPGGLEGTEAFF
-	-	TRBV6-5	TRBJ1-6	TGTGCCAGCAGTTACTCGTTTCCGTCACCCCTCCACTTT	CASSYSFPSPLHF
-	TRBD1	TRBV7-9	TRBJ1-2	TGTGCCAGCAGCTTAGAGGGACAGTCTTATGGCTACACCTTC	CASSLEGQSYGYTF
-	-	TRBV7-9	TRBJ1-6	TGTGCCAGCGGGGAGGGGAGCTCCTATAATTCACCCCTCCACTTT	CASGEGSSYNSPLHF
-	-	TRBV29-1	TRBJ1-2	TGCAGCGTTTTCAATAACTATGGCTACACCTTC	CSVFNNYGYTF
-	-	TRBV5-6	TRBJ1-2	TGTGCCAGCAGCTTGGAATACGAGAGGAACTATGGCTACACCTTC	CASSLEYERNYGYTF
once	TRBD1	TRBV4-3	TRBJ2-1	TGCGCCAGCAGCCAAGGTGGGACAGGGCAGTTCTTC	CASSQGGTGQFF
once	TRBD1	TRBV5-4	TRBJ1-2	TGTGCCAGCAGCGTCCGGGACAGGGGGCTCGTTGGCTACACCTTC	CASSVRDRGLVGYTF
-	-	TRBV5-1	TRBJ2-7	TGCGCCAGCAGCCGAGATCAGGGTTCCAGGGCCACCTACGAGCAGTACTTC	CASSRDQGSRATYEQYF
few	-	TRBV2	TRBJ1-3	TGTGCCAGCAACCCCAGGCTCAGCTCTGGAAACACCATATATTTT	CASNPRLSSGNTIYF
once	TRBD1	TRBV12-3/TRBV12-4	TRBJ1-5	TGTGCCAGCAGCCGGACAGGGAATCAGCCCCAGCATTTT	CASSRTGNQPQHF
-	-	TRBV20-1	TRBJ1-1	TGCAGTGCTAGGGGGGGAGAAGCTTTCTTT	CSARGGEAFF
once	TRBD1	TRBV19	TRBJ1-5	TGTGCCAGCCAGGACAGGGGGTTCTCTAATCAGCCCCAGCATTTT	CASQDRGFSNQPQHF
once	-	TRBV11-2	TRBJ2-7	TGTGCCAGCAGCTTAGCTTCCGGGAGTCCCTACGAGCAGTACTTC	CASSLASGSPYEQYF
-	-	TRBV12-3/TRBV12-4	TRBJ1-1	TGTGCCAGCAGTTTCAGGGAGGGGGCTGAAGCTTTCTTT	CASSFREGAEAFF
-	-	TRBV6-4	TRBJ1-6	TGTGCCAGCAGTGACTCGAACAGAAATTCACCCCTCCACTTT	CASSDSNRNSPLHF
-	-	TRBV29-1	TRBJ2-7	TGCAGCGTGGGACACCCGATGGGCGAGCAGTACTTC	CSVGHPMGEQYF
-	-	TRBV6-6	TRBJ1-1	TGTGCCAGCACCCATACAGGTAACACTGAAGCTTTCTTT	CASTHTGNTEAFF
-	-	TRBV6-2/TRBV6-3	TRBJ1-2	TGTGCCAGCAGTACGGGGATTGGGGGCTACACCTTC	CASSTGIGGYTF
-	TRBD1	TRBV5-6	TRBJ1-5	TGTGCCAGCAGCCGCCGGGACAGGGGGGCCCATCAGCCCCAGCATTTT	CASSRRDRGAHQPQHF
few	TRBD2	TRBV5-1	TRBJ2-3	TGCGCCAGCAGCTTCACTAGCGGGGCCGGGGATACGCAGTATTTT	CASSFTSGAGDTQYF
-	TRBD1	TRBV15	TRBJ2-5	TGTGCCACCAGCAGAGATTCAGGGGGCAGAGAGACCCAGTACTTC	CATSRDSGGRETQYF
-	-	TRBV30	TRBJ2-1	TGTGCCTGGAGGCCAGGGGGGTACGGCAATGAGCAGTTCTTC	CAWRPGGYGNEQFF
-	TRBD1	TRBV6-5	TRBJ1-1	TGTGCCAGCAGCCGGGACAGGGAAAGCACTGAAGCTTTCTTT	CASSRDRESTEAFF
-	-	TRBV5-1	TRBJ2-3	TGCGCCAGCAGCTCTAGCACAGATACGCAGTATTTT	CASSSSTDTQYF
-	-	TRBV5-1	TRBJ2-2	TGCGCCAGCAGCTCCATGACAGACTTTGCTATAACCGGGGAGCTGTTTTTT	CASSSMTDFAITGELFF
-	TRBD1	TRBV29-1	TRBJ2-2	TGCAGCGTATTGGGACAGGCGCACACCGGGGAGCTGTTTTTT	CSVLGQAHTGELFF
-	-	TRBV5-1	TRBJ1-2	TGCGCCAGCAGCCGGGGTACCGATCTGAGCTATGGCTACACCTTC	CASSRGTDLSYGYTF
few	TRBD1	TRBV6-5	TRBJ1-6	TGTGCCAGCAGGAGGGACAGGGGATTGTCACCCCTCCACTTT	CASRRDRGLSPLHF
-	-	TRBV18	TRBJ2-3	TGTGCCAGCTCCTCAACGGTGGCAGATACGCAGTATTTT	CASSSTVADTQYF
few	-	TRBV6-2/TRBV6-3	TRBJ2-1	TGTGCCAGCAGTTATTGGGGACTGGAAAACAATGAGCAGTTCTTC	CASSYWGLENNEQFF
-	-	TRBV12-3/TRBV12-4	TRBJ1-1	TGTGCCAGCAGTTTTAGGGGCTACGAAGCTTTCTTT	CASSFRGYEAFF
-	-	TRBV27	TRBJ2-1	TGTGCCAGCAGTTTTGATGGGAGGAATGAGCAGTTCTTC	CASSFDGRNEQFF
-	TRBD1	TRBV18	TRBJ1-3	TGTGCCAGCTCACCACGGGACAGGGTGGCCGGAAACACCATATATTTT	CASSPRDRVAGNTIYF
-	TRBD1	TRBV2	TRBJ2-5	TGTGCCAGCGAGGACAGGTTACAAGAGACCCAGTACTTC	CASEDRLQETQYF
-	TRBD1	TRBV6-5	TRBJ1-1	TGTGCCAGCATTCGGGACAGGGGAGACACTGAAGCTTTCTTT	CASIRDRGDTEAFF